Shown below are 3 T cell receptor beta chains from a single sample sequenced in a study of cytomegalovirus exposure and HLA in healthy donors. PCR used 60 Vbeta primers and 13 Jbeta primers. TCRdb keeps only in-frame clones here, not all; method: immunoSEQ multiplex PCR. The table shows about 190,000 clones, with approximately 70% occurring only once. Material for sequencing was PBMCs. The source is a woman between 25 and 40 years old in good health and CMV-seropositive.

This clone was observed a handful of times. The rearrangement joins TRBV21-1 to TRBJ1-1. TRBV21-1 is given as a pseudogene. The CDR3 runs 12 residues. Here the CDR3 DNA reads TGTGCCAGCAGTTCCGGGAGGACTGAAGCTTTCTTT. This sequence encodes CASSSGRTEAFF.

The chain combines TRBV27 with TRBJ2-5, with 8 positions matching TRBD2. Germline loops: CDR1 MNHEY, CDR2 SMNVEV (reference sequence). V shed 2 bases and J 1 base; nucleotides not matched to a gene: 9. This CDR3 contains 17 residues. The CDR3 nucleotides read TGTGCCAGCAGTTTAAGGTTCTTAGCGGGGATCCAAGAGACCCAGTACTTC. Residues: CASSLRFLAGIQETQYF.

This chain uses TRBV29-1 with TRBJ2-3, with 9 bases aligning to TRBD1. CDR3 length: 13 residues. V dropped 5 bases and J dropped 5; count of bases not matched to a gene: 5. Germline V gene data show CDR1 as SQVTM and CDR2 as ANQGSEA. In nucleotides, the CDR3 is TGCAGCGTTACAGGGGGCTGGATAGATACGCAGTATTTT. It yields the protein CSVTGGWIDTQYF.